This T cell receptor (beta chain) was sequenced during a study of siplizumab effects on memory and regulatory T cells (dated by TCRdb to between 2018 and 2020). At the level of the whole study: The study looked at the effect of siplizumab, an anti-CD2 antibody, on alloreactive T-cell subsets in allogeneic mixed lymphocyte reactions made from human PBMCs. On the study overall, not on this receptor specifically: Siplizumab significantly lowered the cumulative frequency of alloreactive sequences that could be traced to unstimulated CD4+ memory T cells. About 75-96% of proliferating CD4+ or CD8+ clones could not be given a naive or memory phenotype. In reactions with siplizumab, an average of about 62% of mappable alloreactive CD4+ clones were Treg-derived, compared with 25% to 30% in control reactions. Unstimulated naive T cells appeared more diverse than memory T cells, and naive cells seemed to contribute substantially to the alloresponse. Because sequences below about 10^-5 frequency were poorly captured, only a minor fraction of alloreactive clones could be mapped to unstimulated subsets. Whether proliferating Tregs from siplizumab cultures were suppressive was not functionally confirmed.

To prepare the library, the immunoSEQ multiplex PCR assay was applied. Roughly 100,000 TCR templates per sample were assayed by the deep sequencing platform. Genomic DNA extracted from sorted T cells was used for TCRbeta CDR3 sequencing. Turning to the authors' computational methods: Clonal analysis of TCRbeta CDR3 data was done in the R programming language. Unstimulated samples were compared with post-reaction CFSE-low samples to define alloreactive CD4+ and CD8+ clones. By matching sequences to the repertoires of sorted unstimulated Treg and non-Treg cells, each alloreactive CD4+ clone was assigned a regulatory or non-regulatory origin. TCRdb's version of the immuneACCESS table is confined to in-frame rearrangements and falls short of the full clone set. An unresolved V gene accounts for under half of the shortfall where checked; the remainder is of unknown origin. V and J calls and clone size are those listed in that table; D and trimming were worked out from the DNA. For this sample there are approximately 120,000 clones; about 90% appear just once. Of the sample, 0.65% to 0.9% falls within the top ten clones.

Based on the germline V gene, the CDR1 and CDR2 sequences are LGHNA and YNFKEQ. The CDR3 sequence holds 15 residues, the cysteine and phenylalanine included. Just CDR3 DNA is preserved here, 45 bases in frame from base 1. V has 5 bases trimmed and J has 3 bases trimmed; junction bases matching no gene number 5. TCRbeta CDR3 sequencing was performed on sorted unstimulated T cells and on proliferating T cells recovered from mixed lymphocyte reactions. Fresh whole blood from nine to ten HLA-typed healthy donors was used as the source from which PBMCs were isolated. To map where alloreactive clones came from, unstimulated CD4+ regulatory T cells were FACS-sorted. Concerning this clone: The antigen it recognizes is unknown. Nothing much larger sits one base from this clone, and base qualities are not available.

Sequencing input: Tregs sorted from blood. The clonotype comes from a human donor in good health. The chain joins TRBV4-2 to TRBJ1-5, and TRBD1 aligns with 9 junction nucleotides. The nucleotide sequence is TGTGCCAGCAGCGTTGGGACAGGGTACAATCAGCCCCAGCATTTT. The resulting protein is CASSVGTGYNQPQHF.